This is a list of T cell receptor beta chains from one sample in a study of siplizumab effects on memory and regulatory T cells. Using immunoSEQ multiplex PCR, the repertoire was profiled, and TCRdb retains in-frame clones only, with some absent. The sample contains about 56,000 clones, just over 95% of which appear only once. The sample was naive CD8+ T cells sorted from blood. The receptors here all came from a human donor in good health. Each CDR3 is given with its conserved first and last residue. A D gene is named only where the DNA matches it firmly. Clone size appears in some rows only: once, few, many, or a class for an expanded clone.

clone_size	v_call	d_call	j_call	cdr3_nt	cdr3_aa
NA	TRBV5-1	NA	TRBJ1-1	TGCGCCAGCAGCCCGCCCGCCACCGAAGCTTTCTTT	CASSPPATEAFF
NA	TRBV28	NA	TRBJ1-6	TGTGCCAGCAGTCCAGGGATGGGTAATTCACCCCTCCACTTT	CASSPGMGNSPLHF
once	TRBV5-4	TRBD1	TRBJ2-7	TGTGCCAGCAGCATGGACAGGGGGGTCTACGAGCAGTACTTC	CASSMDRGVYEQYF
NA	TRBV30	NA	TRBJ1-5	TGTGCCTGGAGTTCTGAGTATGCAGGGGTGGTCGTGGATAGCAATCAGCCCCAGCATTTT	CAWSSEYAGVVVDSNQPQHF
NA	TRBV13	NA	TRBJ2-1	TGTGCCAGCAGCGACCGCTCCTACAATGAGCAGTTCTTC	CASSDRSYNEQFF
NA	TRBV6-5	TRBD1	TRBJ2-5	TGTGCCAGCAGTTACAGGGACAGGGACGGTGAGACCCAGTACTTC	CASSYRDRDGETQYF
NA	TRBV7-9	TRBD2	TRBJ2-1	TGTGCCAGCAGCTTAGGTAAACTAGCGGGAGCTTACAATGAGCAGTTCTTC	CASSLGKLAGAYNEQFF
NA	TRBV4-2	TRBD1	TRBJ1-5	TGTGCCAGCAGCCAAGAAACAGGGGCGCGGCAGCCCCAGCATTTT	CASSQETGARQPQHF
NA	TRBV6-6	NA	TRBJ1-2	TGTGCCAGCAGTTACTCAGTGACAGGATCGATTGGCTACACCTTC	CASSYSVTGSIGYTF
NA	TRBV9	TRBD2	TRBJ2-1	TGTGCCAGCAGCGCCCACCCGGGACTAGCGTCCGGGAATGAGCAGTTCTTC	CASSAHPGLASGNEQFF
NA	TRBV19	NA	TRBJ2-1	TGTGCCAGTAGTATTGTTCTGGCCGCTGAGCAGTTCTTC	CASSIVLAAEQFF
once	TRBV27	NA	TRBJ1-1	TGTGCCAGCAGCGACGAAGGGAAAACTGAAGCTTTCTTT	CASSDEGKTEAFF
NA	TRBV29-1	NA	TRBJ1-1	TGCAGCGTTGGGGGCAGCATGAACACTGAAGCTTTCTTT	CSVGGSMNTEAFF
NA	TRBV10-2	TRBD2	TRBJ2-2	TGCGCCAGCAGTGGAGTAGCGGGAGCTACCGGGGAGCTGTTTTTT	CASSGVAGATGELFF
NA	TRBV6-6	NA	TRBJ2-1	TGTGCCAGCAGTTACGGAGAGACTTTCTCCTACAATGAGCAGTTCTTC	CASSYGETFSYNEQFF
NA	TRBV28	TRBD1	TRBJ1-2	TGTGCCAGCAGTGGGACAGAGGAATATGGCTACACCTTC	CASSGTEEYGYTF
once	TRBV29-1	NA	TRBJ2-2	TGCAGCGTCTGGGATGGGGAGCTGTTTTTT	CSVWDGELFF
NA	TRBV11-3	NA	TRBJ1-5	TGTGCCAGCAGCTTAGGCAGTTTTAGCAATCAGCCCCAGCATTTT	CASSLGSFSNQPQHF
NA	TRBV7-9	TRBD2	TRBJ2-1	TGTGCCAGCAGCTTTCAAGCGGGAGTCCTTGAGCAGTTCTTC	CASSFQAGVLEQFF
NA	TRBV6-1	NA	TRBJ2-3	TGTGCCAGCAGTGAAATCGGAGGCTGGGATACGCAGTATTTT	CASSEIGGWDTQYF
NA	TRBV6-1	NA	TRBJ2-7	TGTGCCAGCAGTGGGACGGACACCCGGATGGGCTACGAGCAGTACTTC	CASSGTDTRMGYEQYF
NA	TRBV4-1	TRBD1	TRBJ2-7	TGCGCCAGCAGCCAAGATACCGGGACAGGGCGGTACGAGCAGTACTTC	CASSQDTGTGRYEQYF
NA	TRBV30	NA	TRBJ2-5	TGTGCCTGGATCCCGAACCAAGAGACCCAGTACTTC	CAWIPNQETQYF
NA	TRBV30	NA	TRBJ1-1	TGTGCCTGGAGTGTAGGCACTGAAGCTTTCTTT	CAWSVGTEAFF
NA	TRBV7-9	TRBD2	TRBJ2-7	TGTGCCAGCAGCTTAGGGCCTAGCGGGTCGGTTTACGAGCAGTACTTC	CASSLGPSGSVYEQYF
once	TRBV10-3	NA	TRBJ2-7	TGTGCCATCAGTGAGTTGGGGGATTCGACCCACGAGCAGTACTTC	CAISELGDSTHEQYF
NA	TRBV4-1	TRBD1	TRBJ1-1	TGCGCCAGCAGCCAAGCTCCGGACAGGGGTATGGGGAACACTGAAGCTTTCTTT	CASSQAPDRGMGNTEAFF
few	TRBV10-1	TRBD2	TRBJ2-7	TGCGGACGGGAGACTAGCGGGACGCTGGTCGAGCAGTACTTC	CGRETSGTLVEQYF
NA	TRBV11-3	NA	TRBJ2-3	TGTGCCAGCAGCCTCCGGGACACCGGCACAGATACGCAGTATTTT	CASSLRDTGTDTQYF
once	TRBV30	NA	TRBJ2-1	TGTGCCTTGGACCGAGGCTCCTACAATGAGCAGTTCTTC	CALDRGSYNEQFF
once	TRBV27	NA	TRBJ2-1	TGTGCCGGCAGTTTATCGGCCGTATACAATGAGCAGTTCTTC	CAGSLSAVYNEQFF
NA	TRBV11-3	TRBD2	TRBJ2-7	TGTGCCAGCAGCCCGGGGGGTTTAGAGCAGTACTTC	CASSPGGLEQYF
NA	TRBV14	TRBD1	TRBJ2-7	TGTGCCAGCAGGTCGGCAGGGGGCTACGAGCAGTACTTC	CASRSAGGYEQYF
once	TRBV4-1	NA	TRBJ2-4	TGCGCCAGCAGCCAAGTAAAGGCAGGGGAAGCCAAAAACATTCAGTACTTC	CASSQVKAGEAKNIQYF
NA	TRBV2	TRBD2	TRBJ2-1	TGTGCCGCATCCCTCTCGGCGGGAGTCGTCGACAATGAGCAGTTCTTC	CAASLSAGVVDNEQFF
once	TRBV27	TRBD2	TRBJ2-1	TGTGCCAGCAGTCTAGCGGGAGGTTCCTACAATGAGCAGTTCTTC	CASSLAGGSYNEQFF
NA	TRBV6-1	TRBD2	TRBJ2-1	TGTGCCAGCAGTCTAGCGGGAGAGGGCAATGAGCAGTTCTTC	CASSLAGEGNEQFF
NA	TRBV12-5	NA	TRBJ1-3	TGTGCTAGTGCCCCCAGGGGTGGAAACACCATATATTTT	CASAPRGGNTIYF
NA	TRBV7-9	NA	TRBJ1-5	TGTGCCAGCAGCAACCCGGGCAGTAGCAATCAGCCCCAGCATTTT	CASSNPGSSNQPQHF
NA	TRBV27	NA	TRBJ1-2	TGTGCCAGCAGTCTCCGCGCGCAGGGATATGGCTACACCTTC	CASSLRAQGYGYTF
NA	TRBV5-5	NA	TRBJ1-2	TGTGCCAGCAGCTCTACAGGAGGGAGGTATGGCTACACCTTC	CASSSTGGRYGYTF
NA	TRBV6-5	NA	TRBJ1-2	TGTGCCAGCAGTTACGGTCGGGGCTACACCTTC	CASSYGRGYTF
NA	TRBV5-6	TRBD1	TRBJ1-6	TGTGCCAGCAGCCCCGGGACAGGTGTATATTCACCCCTCCACTTT	CASSPGTGVYSPLHF
NA	TRBV2	TRBD1	TRBJ1-1	TGTGCCAACAACACAGGGGGGGACACTGAAGCTTTCTTT	CANNTGGDTEAFF